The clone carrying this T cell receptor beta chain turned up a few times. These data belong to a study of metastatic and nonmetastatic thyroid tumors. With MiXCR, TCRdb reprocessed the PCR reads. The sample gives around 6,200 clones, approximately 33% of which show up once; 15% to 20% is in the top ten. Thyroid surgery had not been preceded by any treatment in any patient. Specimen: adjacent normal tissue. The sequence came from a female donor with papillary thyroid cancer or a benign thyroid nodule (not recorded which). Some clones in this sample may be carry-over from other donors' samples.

CDR3 coding DNA: TGTGCCAGTAGTATATTGCATGGAGGTACTGAAGCTTTCTTT. As protein: CASSILHGGTEAFF. The chain employs TRBV19 and TRBJ1-1; no clear D. The V gene's germline CDR1 is LNHDA and CDR2 SQIVND (reference sequence). V lost 2 bases to trimming and J lost 5 bases, with 12 bases between them. There are 14 residues in the CDR3.